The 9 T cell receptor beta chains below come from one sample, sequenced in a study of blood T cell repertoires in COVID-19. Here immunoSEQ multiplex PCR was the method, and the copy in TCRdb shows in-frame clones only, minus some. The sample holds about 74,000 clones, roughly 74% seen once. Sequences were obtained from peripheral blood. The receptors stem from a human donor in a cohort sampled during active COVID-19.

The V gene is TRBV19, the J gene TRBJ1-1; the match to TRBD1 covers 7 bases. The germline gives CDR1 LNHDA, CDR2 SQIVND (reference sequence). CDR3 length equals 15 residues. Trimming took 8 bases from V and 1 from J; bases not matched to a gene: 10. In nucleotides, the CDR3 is TGTGCCAGTGGAACCAGGGACAGAAGGAACACTGAAGCTTTCTTT. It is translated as CASGTRDRRNTEAFF. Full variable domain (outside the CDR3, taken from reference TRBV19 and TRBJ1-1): DGGITQSPKYLFRKEGQNVTLSCEQNLNHDAMYWYRQDPGQGLRLIYYSQIVNDFQKGDIAEGYSVSREKKESFPLTVTSAQKNPTAFYLCASGTRDRRNTEAFFGQGTRLTVV.

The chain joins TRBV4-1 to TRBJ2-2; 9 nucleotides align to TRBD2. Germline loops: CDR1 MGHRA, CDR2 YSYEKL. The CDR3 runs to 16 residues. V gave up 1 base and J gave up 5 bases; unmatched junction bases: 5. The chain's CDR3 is CASSQVTSGGTGELFF. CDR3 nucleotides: TGCGCCAGCAGCCAAGTGACTAGCGGTGGGACCGGGGAGCTGTTTTTT.

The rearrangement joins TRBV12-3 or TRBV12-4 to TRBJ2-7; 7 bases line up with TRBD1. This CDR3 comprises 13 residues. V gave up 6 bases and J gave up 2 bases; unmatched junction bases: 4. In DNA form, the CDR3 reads TGTGCCAGCAGCCCGGGACAGACCTACGAGCAGTACTTC. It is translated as CASSPGQTYEQYF.

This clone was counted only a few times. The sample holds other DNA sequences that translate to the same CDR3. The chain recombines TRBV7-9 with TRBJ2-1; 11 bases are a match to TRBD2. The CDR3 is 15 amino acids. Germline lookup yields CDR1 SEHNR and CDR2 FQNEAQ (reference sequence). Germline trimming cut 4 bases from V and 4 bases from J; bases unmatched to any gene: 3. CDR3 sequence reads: CASSSGLAGYNEQFF. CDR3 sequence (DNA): TGTGCCAGCAGCTCAGGACTAGCGGGTTACAATGAGCAGTTCTTC.

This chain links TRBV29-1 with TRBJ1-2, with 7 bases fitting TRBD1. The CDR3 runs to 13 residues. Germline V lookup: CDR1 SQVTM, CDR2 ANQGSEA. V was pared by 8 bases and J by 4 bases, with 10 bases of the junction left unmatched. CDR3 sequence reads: CSTRQGETYGYTF. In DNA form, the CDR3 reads TGCAGCACCCGACAGGGCGAAACCTATGGCTACACCTTC.

The CDR3 bases are TGTGCCACTGTGAGGGCGCGGGAGAATGAGCAGTACTTC. This gives the protein CATVRARENEQYF. This chain uses TRBV28 with TRBJ2-7, with TRBD2 matching over 7 bases. V was clipped by 10 bases and J by 7 bases; unmatched bases: 13. The CDR3 contains 13 residues. Germline V gene lookup returns CDR1 MDHEN and CDR2 SYDVKM.

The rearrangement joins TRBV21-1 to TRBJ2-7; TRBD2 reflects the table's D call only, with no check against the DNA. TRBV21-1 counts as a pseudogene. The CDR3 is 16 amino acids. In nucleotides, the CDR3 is TGTGCCAGCAGCAAAGGGTGGAGCGGGGGGTTCTACGAGCAGTACTTC. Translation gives CASSKGWSGGFYEQYF.

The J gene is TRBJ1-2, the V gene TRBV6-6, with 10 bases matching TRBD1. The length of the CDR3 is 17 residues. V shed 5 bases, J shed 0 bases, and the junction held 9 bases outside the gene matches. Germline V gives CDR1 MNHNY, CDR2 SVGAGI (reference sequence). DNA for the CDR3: TGTGCCAGCAGTCCAATCCGGGACAGGGGAGCTAACTATGGCTACACCTTC. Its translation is CASSPIRDRGANYGYTF.

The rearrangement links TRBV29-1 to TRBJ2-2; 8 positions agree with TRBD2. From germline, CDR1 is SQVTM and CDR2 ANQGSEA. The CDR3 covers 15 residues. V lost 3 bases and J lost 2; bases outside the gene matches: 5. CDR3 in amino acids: CSVEASGSNTGELFF. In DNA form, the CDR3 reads TGCAGCGTTGAGGCTAGCGGGTCCAACACCGGGGAGCTGTTTTTT.